This T cell receptor beta chain was retrieved from a study of blood T cell repertoires in COVID-19. Study-level background: The study drew acute and convalescent COVID-19 samples from the United States, Italy and Spain.

Original processing methods: Amplification with reference gene primers provided the estimates of nucleated cell counts. Sequenced by immunoSEQ multiplex PCR; TCRdb stores in-frame clones only, minus some. The DNA was the basis for D and trimming; V, J and clone size are from that table. This sample has 250,000 to 300,000 clones, with approximately 93% found just once. Germline V gene lookup returns CDR1 LNHDA and CDR2 SQIVND (reference sequence). V was pared by 5 bases and J by 1 base, with 12 bases between. This CDR3 comprises 14 residues. The chain carries TRBV19 and TRBJ2-7, with D possibly being TRBD2 (6 bases). The sample consisted of peripheral blood. This receptor was obtained from a woman aged 25 to 45 with COVID-19, enrolled during active disease. Written as DNA, the CDR3 is TGTGCCAGTAGTGATCAGGGAGGTTCCTACGAGCAGTACTTC. Encoded protein: CASSDQGGSYEQYF.